A selection of T cell receptor beta chains follows, all from one sample in a study of PD-L1 blockade in urothelial cancer. The assay was immunoSEQ multiplex PCR, and TCRdb's table has in-frame clones only and misses some. Of some 100,000 clones in the sample, 91% were seen once. The source was PBMCs, collected around atezolizumab (anti-PD-L1) treatment. These TCRs come from a woman of 80 years or more with urothelial cancer. Both conserved end residues are part of each CDR3. D genes are given only for firm matches. Some rows mark clone size as missing; the rest say once, few, many or name a class of expanded clone.

v_gene,d_gene,abundance,j_gene,CDR3nt,CDR3aa
TRBV19,TRBD2,.,TRBJ2-1,TGTGCCAGTAGGAAAAGTGGGACTAGCGGGTCTTTAAATGAGCAGTTCTTC,CASRKSGTSGSLNEQFF
TRBV7-8,TRBD1,once,TRBJ1-2,TGTGCCAGCAGCTTCGGACAGGGGGGCTATGGCTACACCTTC,CASSFGQGGYGYTF
TRBV4-2,.,.,TRBJ2-1,TGTGCCAGCAGCCAAGCGGGGACTTCCTCCTACAATGAGCAGTTCTTC,CASSQAGTSSYNEQFF
TRBV20-1,.,.,TRBJ2-5,TGCAGTGCCTTCCGGGAGACCCAGTACTTC,CSAFRETQYF
TRBV10-2,TRBD1,.,TRBJ2-5,TGCGCCAGCAGAACATGGGACAGATCACGCCAAGAGACCCAGTACTTC,CASRTWDRSRQETQYF
TRBV6-1,TRBD2,.,TRBJ2-2,TGTGCCAGCAGTCCCCGGCGGGAGATCACCGGGGAGCTGTTTTTT,CASSPRREITGELFF
TRBV9,.,.,TRBJ2-1,TGTGCCAGCAGCGTGGGACTGGACCATGAGCAGTTCTTC,CASSVGLDHEQFF
TRBV6-5,TRBD1,.,TRBJ1-2,TGTGCCAGCAGGGACAGGGCGGTCAGCTATGGCTACACCTTC,CASRDRAVSYGYTF
TRBV30,.,.,TRBJ2-3,TGTGCCTGGAGTGGTGGTCCGGGAGATACGCAGTATTTT,CAWSGGPGDTQYF
TRBV6-1,.,.,TRBJ1-5,TGTGCCAGCAGAGCCAACTACCTCAATCAGCCCCAGCATTTT,CASRANYLNQPQHF
TRBV11-2,TRBD2,once,TRBJ2-2,TGTGCCAGCAGCTTAGGGACTAGCGAAACCGGGGAGCTGTTTTTT,CASSLGTSETGELFF
TRBV27,.,.,TRBJ2-6,TGTGCCAGCAGTACCAGGGGCGCTGGGGCCAACGTCCTGACTTTC,CASSTRGAGANVLTF
TRBV27,.,.,TRBJ2-7,TGTGCCAGCAGTTCCGGTTGGGAGCAGTACTTC,CASSSGWEQYF
TRBV28,.,once,TRBJ1-2,TGTGCCAGCAGTGACAGCACTAACTATGGCTACACCTTC,CASSDSTNYGYTF
TRBV5-4,TRBD1,.,TRBJ1-2,TGTGCCAGCAGCTCCCAGGGGGTTGGGGGCTACACCTTC,CASSSQGVGGYTF
TRBV30,TRBD2,.,TRBJ2-1,TGTGCCTGGGACCCTGGACTAGCAGGGTACAATGAGCAGTTCTTC,CAWDPGLAGYNEQFF
TRBV7-9,TRBD1,.,TRBJ2-5,TGTGCCAGCAGCTTAGGGATAGGACAGGGGTACCAAGAGACCCAGTACTTC,CASSLGIGQGYQETQYF
TRBV20-1,.,.,TRBJ2-3,TGCAGTGCTCGGGTTACAGATACGCAGTATTTT,CSARVTDTQYF
TRBV27,.,few,TRBJ2-7,TGTGCCAGCAGTTTAGGCCGGAGTGGATACGAGCAGTACTTC,CASSLGRSGYEQYF
TRBV6-5,.,.,TRBJ1-1,TGTGCCAGCAGTCAACAGGGTGGGAACACTGAAGCTTTCTTT,CASSQQGGNTEAFF
TRBV5-4,TRBD2,.,TRBJ2-1,TGTGCCAGCAGCTTTAACGCGGGAGGCCACAATGAGCAGTTCTTC,CASSFNAGGHNEQFF
TRBV6-5,.,.,TRBJ1-4,TGTGCCAGTGGACAGCTTAATGAAAAACTGTTTTTT,CASGQLNEKLFF
TRBV10-3,TRBD2,.,TRBJ2-7,TGTGCCATCAGTGAACCTAGCGGGAGGCCCGGCTCCTACGAGCAGTACTTC,CAISEPSGRPGSYEQYF